This TCR beta chain is drawn from a study of T cell responses to AZD1222 COVID-19 vaccine. Study conclusions and caveats: Reports say nearly half of spike-specific TCRs go after unmutated variant regions. With dominance at 160-218 and 743-854, vaccine-associated CD4 TCRs spanned spike. Sampling that yielded the repertoires occurred only after the peak T cell response.

Clones were read by immunoSEQ multiplex PCR, and TCRdb kept only the in-frame ones, dropping some. The sample carries 100,000 to 150,000 clones, about 91% recorded once. Germline CDR1 is SQVTM and CDR2 is ANQGSEA. The J segment lost 4 bases and the V segment lost 6 bases, leaving 11 bases of the junction unmatched. The length of the CDR3 is 14 residues. Details on this clone: Its antigen is currently unknown.

The clonotype was recovered from an adult in good health. The material was peripheral blood, obtained on day 0 of AZD1222 vaccination. The J gene is TRBJ2-5, the V gene TRBV29-1; 7 nucleotides match TRBD2. CDR3 DNA sequence: TGCAGCGTGTGGGAGCGGGGCCTCGGAGAGACCCAGTACTTC. Its protein is CSVWERGLGETQYF.